Sequencing of this T cell receptor beta chain was carried out in a study of memory CD4+ T cells and cytomegalovirus serostatus. Points from the study as a whole: The CMV-associated TCR signature appears largely within the CD4+ memory repertoire.

Authors' analysis steps: After removing out-of-frame reads, around 2 million distinct TCRbeta sequences remained. Repertoires were generated with immunoSEQ multiplex PCR, while TCRdb's copy carries only in-frame clones and drops some. The DNA was the basis for D and trimming; V, J and clone size are from that table. Among roughly 50,000 clones listed, roughly 85% were seen once. Between the trimmed V and J ends, which lost 1 base and 7 bases, there was a span of 20 bases. The CDR3 sequence is 17 residues long. CDR1 and CDR2 (germline): GTSNPN, SVGIG (reference sequence). The sort gate was single viable CD3+CD4+CD8-CD45RO+ cells for memory CD4+ T cells. In regard to this clone: Its antigen remains unknown.

The sequence derives from an adult in good health and CMV-seronegative. Some clones in this sample may be carry-over from other donors' samples. Sequences were obtained from memory CD4+ T cells from blood. The chain uses TRBV30 and TRBJ1-6, with D hard to call. CDR3 amino acids: CAWSARSRLGRNSPLHF. The CDR3 DNA reads TGTGCCTGGAGTGCTCGGAGTCGCCTTGGGAGGAATTCACCCCTCCACTTT.